The sequence of this TCR beta chain was determined in a study of OX40 agonist ivuxolimab in advanced cancers. At the level of the study: From roughly 20 to 90 years was the age range, with a mean of roughly 64 years, and over 70% were male.

Exclusion of a patient followed from autoimmune disease history or systemic immunosuppression. Clones were sequenced by immunoSEQ multiplex PCR, and TCRdb holds only the in-frame ones, with some missing. Of 90,000 or so clones in the sample, roughly 90% were seen once. Sequences were derived from CD4+ or CD8+ T cells sorted from blood, sampled in a trial of the OX40 agonist ivuxolimab. This receptor was identified in an adult with an advanced solid tumor such as melanoma, head and neck, liver or kidney cancer.

Here the CDR3 DNA reads TGTGCCAGTAGAGAGGGGGGAGCGGCCGAGCAGTACTTC. Translation: CASREGGAAEQYF. The chain has TRBV19 and TRBJ2-7, with D perhaps TRBD1 or TRBD2 (6 bases each). CDR3 length: 13 residues. From germline, CDR1 is LNHDA and CDR2 SQIVND (reference sequence). The V end lost 6 bases, the J end lost 6 bases, and 15 bases lay between the germline ends.